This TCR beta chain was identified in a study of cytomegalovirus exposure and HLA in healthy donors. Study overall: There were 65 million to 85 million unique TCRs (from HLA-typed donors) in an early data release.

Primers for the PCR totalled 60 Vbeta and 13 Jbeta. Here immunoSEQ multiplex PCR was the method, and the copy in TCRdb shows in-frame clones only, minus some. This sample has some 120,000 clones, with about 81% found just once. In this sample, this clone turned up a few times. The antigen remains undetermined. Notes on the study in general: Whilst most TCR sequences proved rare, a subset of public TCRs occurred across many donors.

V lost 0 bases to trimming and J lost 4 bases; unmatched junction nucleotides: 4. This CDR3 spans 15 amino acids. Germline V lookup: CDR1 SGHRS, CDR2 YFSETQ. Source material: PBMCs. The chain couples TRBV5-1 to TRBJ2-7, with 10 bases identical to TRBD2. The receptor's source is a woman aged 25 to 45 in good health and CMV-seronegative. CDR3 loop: CASSLAASGSYEQYF. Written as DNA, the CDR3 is TGCGCCAGCAGCTTGGCGGCTAGCGGGAGTTACGAGCAGTACTTC.